These 20 T cell receptor beta chains came from one sample sequenced in a study of early stage breast cancer tumors. TCRdb's copy holds only in-frame clones and misses some; the assay was immunoSEQ multiplex PCR. The table has about 72,000 clones, around four fifths seen once. Specimen: blood. These receptors all come from a person aged 55 to 69 with breast cancer.

V gene TRBV5-6 combines with J gene TRBJ1-2; 7 bases agree with TRBD1. The V and J ends lost 4 bases and 4 bases, in that order; junction bases with no gene match: 13. The germline V gene encodes CDR1 SGHDT and CDR2 YYEEEE. This CDR3 contains 16 residues. In DNA form, the CDR3 reads TGTGCCAGCAGCAAATTCGGACAGGTAGCGGCCTATGGCTACACCTTC. Translated, it gives CASSKFGQVAAYGYTF. The full variable domain, in which reference TRBV5-6 and TRBJ1-2 provide the parts outside the CDR3, is DAGVTQSPTHLIKTRGQQVTLRCSPKSGHDTVSWYQQALGQGPQFIFQYYEEEERQRGNFPDRFSGHQFPNYSSELNVNALLLGDSALYLCASSKFGQVAAYGYTFGSGTRLTVV.

The V call is TRBV9, the J call TRBJ1-2; 8 nucleotides agree with TRBD1. CDR1 is SGDLS, CDR2 YYNGEE, per germline. J lost 5 bases, V lost 5 bases, and 11 bases had no gene match. This CDR3 spans 15 amino acids. CDR3 in amino acids: CASSGLSQGGYGYTF. The CDR3 region has the DNA TGTGCCAGCAGTGGGCTCTCACAGGGGGGATATGGCTACACCTTC.

Remarks on this clone: Other nucleotide sequences from this sample produce the same CDR3. The V gene is TRBV27, the J gene TRBJ2-2; tentative D call: TRBD1 (5 bases). Trimming stripped 3 bases from V and 7 bases from J, with 6 bases between. In germline, CDR1 is MNHEY, CDR2 SMNVEV (reference sequence). The CDR3 is 12 residues long. The CDR3 sequence is CASSFRGGELFF. As DNA, the CDR3 is TGTGCCAGCAGTTTTAGGGGCGGGGAGCTGTTTTTT.

Only a few counts were recorded for this clone. This chain links TRBV27 with TRBJ1-5; D perhaps matches TRBD1 (5 bases). Germline CDR1 is MNHEY and CDR2 is SMNVEV (reference sequence). This CDR3 region has 13 residues. V lost 3 bases, J lost 7 bases, and 10 bases lay in between. The DNA for the CDR3 is TGTGCCAGCAGTTTCCAGGGAGGGCAGCCCCAGCATTTT. The encoded protein is CASSFQGGQPQHF.

This sequence joins TRBV28 and TRBJ1-6; 11 bases agree with TRBD1. Germline CDR1 and CDR2: MDHEN and SYDVKM. V trimming: 7 bases; J trimming: 0 bases; junction bases outside the gene matches: 8. The CDR3 runs 18 residues. CDR3 protein: CASNGQGASSSYNSPLHF. The CDR3 DNA is TGTGCCAGCAACGGACAGGGGGCCTCCAGCTCCTATAATTCACCCCTCCACTTT.

The rearrangement uses TRBV6-1 and TRBJ2-7, with D hard to call. Germline V lookup: CDR1 MNHNS, CDR2 SASEGT. V was clipped by 1 base and J by 4 bases, with 8 bases between them. The CDR3 covers 13 residues. The CDR3 nucleotides read TGTGCCAGCAGTGAAGGTCCTGAATACGAGCAGTACTTC. Protein: CASSEGPEYEQYF.

This rearrangement joins TRBV2 to TRBJ1-5, with D possibly being TRBD1 (6 bases). There are 15 residues in the CDR3. V was clipped by 5 bases and J by 2 bases, with 13 bases between them. The germline CDR1 and CDR2 sequences are SNHLY and FYNNEI. The CDR3 nucleotides read TGTGCCAGCAGTCGGGAGGGGGGAGGCAATCAGCCCCAGCATTTT. It translates to CASSREGGGNQPQHF.

V is TRBV2 and J is TRBJ2-6, with D perhaps matching TRBD1 (6 bases). This CDR3 has 12 residues. CDR1 is SNHLY, CDR2 FYNNEI, per germline. The CDR3 sequence is CAGAPGANVLTF. CDR3 in DNA: TGTGCGGGGGCTCCTGGGGCCAACGTCCTGACTTTC.

The V and J genes are TRBV19 and TRBJ1-4, with TRBD1 as a possible D gene (5 bases). This CDR3 comprises 14 residues. Trimming removed 3 bases at V and 8 bases at J, with 13 bases between. Germline lookup yields CDR1 LNHDA and CDR2 SQIVND (reference sequence). CDR3 loop: CASSISTVAEKLFF. CDR3 nucleotide sequence: TGTGCCAGTAGTATTTCGACAGTCGCGGAAAAACTGTTTTTT. The full variable domain, its missing parts supplied by reference TRBV19 and TRBJ1-4, is DGGITQSPKYLFRKEGQNVTLSCEQNLNHDAMYWYRQDPGQGLRLIYYSQIVNDFQKGDIAEGYSVSREKKESFPLTVTSAQKNPTAFYLCASSISTVAEKLFFGSGTQLSVL.

This CDR3 is CASSLRLGGVAGLTDTQYF. The CDR3 bases are TGTGCCAGCAGTTTACGGTTAGGTGGTGTAGCGGGACTTACAGATACGCAGTATTTT. The chain carries TRBV28 and TRBJ2-3; 8 bases are a match to TRBD2. Trimming at V came to 2 bases and at J to 3 bases, leaving 16 bases not matched to a gene. The CDR3 is 19 amino acids. The V gene's germline CDR1 is MDHEN and CDR2 SYDVKM.

V gene TRBV9 combines with J gene TRBJ2-1, with 11 bases identical to TRBD2. CDR3 length: 16 amino acids. V lost 1 base and J lost 4; bases outside the gene matches: 4. CDR1 is SGDLS, CDR2 YYNGEE, per germline. The chain's CDR3 is CASSVTGTSGYNEQFF. Written as DNA, the CDR3 is TGTGCCAGCAGCGTAACCGGGACTAGCGGTTACAATGAGCAGTTCTTC.

The V and J genes are TRBV5-1 and TRBJ2-1, with D possibly TRBD2 on 6 matching bases. V shed 7 bases and J shed 2 bases, with 16 bases lying between them. This CDR3 has 15 amino acids. Germline lookup yields CDR1 SGHRS and CDR2 YFSETQ. The CDR3 sequence: CASRLGTRPYNEQFF. The CDR3 bases are TGCGCCAGCCGATTGGGGACTCGACCCTACAATGAGCAGTTCTTC. Drawing the rest from reference TRBV5-1 and TRBJ2-1, the complete variable domain is KAGVTQTPRYLIKTRGQQVTLSCSPISGHRSVSWYQQTPGQGLQFLFEYFSETQRNKGNFPGRFSGRQFSNSRSEMNVSTLELGDSALYLCASRLGTRPYNEQFFGPGTRLTVL.

This chain connects TRBV27 to TRBJ2-7; 9 positions agree with TRBD2. This CDR3 contains 14 residues. V dropped 8 bases and J dropped 2; count of bases not matched to a gene: 7. From germline, CDR1 is MNHEY and CDR2 SMNVEV (reference sequence). The CDR3 DNA reads TGTGCCAGCGGATGGCGGGAGGGGCCCTACGAGCAGTACTTC. Translated, it gives CASGWREGPYEQYF.

The rearrangement joins TRBV19 to TRBJ1-2, with a weak D call TRBD1 (6 bases). Trimming pared 8 bases from V and 5 bases from J, leaving 27 bases between. This CDR3 comprises 17 residues. Germline CDR1 and CDR2: LNHDA and SQIVND (reference sequence). The CDR3, as DNA: TGTGCCAGTGGCTCCCTGGGACACCTAGGCGGTTATTATGGCTACACCTTC. Protein sequence: CASGSLGHLGGYYGYTF.

This chain connects TRBV28 to TRBJ2-7; TRBD2 might be the D (6 bases). Germline CDR1 reads MDHEN; CDR2 reads SYDVKM. This CDR3 is built from 15 residues. Trimming took 6 bases from V and 7 from J, leaving 22 bases between them. CDR3 DNA sequence: TGTGCCAGCAGAGCCGGAGGAGGGGCACGAAGTGAGCAGTACTTC. Protein: CASRAGGGARSEQYF.

This chain links TRBV29-1 with TRBJ1-1; the D gene is possibly TRBD1 (6 bases). The CDR3 length is 14 residues. Germline V gives CDR1 SQVTM, CDR2 ANQGSEA. Trimming took off 5 bases at V and 4 bases at J, with 17 bases between the two ends. For the CDR3, the DNA is TGCAGCGTTTTTTCGGGGGCAGGACTCACTGAAGCTTTCTTT. Encoded protein: CSVFSGAGLTEAFF.

CDR3 loop: CASSSARWRHNTGELFF. The CDR3 coding sequence is TGTGCCAGCAGCTCCGCCAGGTGGAGGCATAACACCGGGGAGCTGTTTTTT. This sequence joins TRBV11-2 and TRBJ2-2; D possibly corresponds to TRBD2 (5 bases). V was shortened by 4 bases and J by 2 bases, with 17 bases between the two germline ends. Germline lookup yields CDR1 SGHAT and CDR2 FQNNGV. The CDR3 covers 17 residues.

The CDR3 DNA reads TGCGCCAGCAGCTTGGGCGGGAGTTCCTACAATGAGCAGTTCTTC. Translation gives CASSLGGSSYNEQFF. The chain couples TRBV5-1 to TRBJ2-1; 7 bases are shared with TRBD2. CDR1 is SGHRS, CDR2 YFSETQ, per germline. The CDR3 totals 15 residues. V was pared by 0 bases and J by 1 base, with 1 base of the junction left unmatched.

The rearrangement joins TRBV10-3 to TRBJ2-1; 11 positions agree with TRBD2. Germline assignment: CDR1 ENHRY and CDR2 SYGVKD. The CDR3 spans 14 residues. The J segment lost 4 bases and the V segment lost 10 bases, leaving 6 bases of the junction unmatched. Here the CDR3 DNA reads TGTGCCACCTCACTAGCGGGAGATTACAATGAGCAGTTCTTC. It encodes CATSLAGDYNEQFF.

The chain uses TRBV7-9 and TRBJ2-3; D is undetermined. CDR3 length equals 13 residues. CDR1 SEHNR and CDR2 FQNEAQ come from the germline V gene (reference sequence). V was clipped by 1 base and J by 0 bases, with 2 bases between them. CDR3 in amino acids: CASSLDSTDTQYF. The DNA of the CDR3 is TGTGCCAGCAGCTTAGACAGCACAGATACGCAGTATTTT.